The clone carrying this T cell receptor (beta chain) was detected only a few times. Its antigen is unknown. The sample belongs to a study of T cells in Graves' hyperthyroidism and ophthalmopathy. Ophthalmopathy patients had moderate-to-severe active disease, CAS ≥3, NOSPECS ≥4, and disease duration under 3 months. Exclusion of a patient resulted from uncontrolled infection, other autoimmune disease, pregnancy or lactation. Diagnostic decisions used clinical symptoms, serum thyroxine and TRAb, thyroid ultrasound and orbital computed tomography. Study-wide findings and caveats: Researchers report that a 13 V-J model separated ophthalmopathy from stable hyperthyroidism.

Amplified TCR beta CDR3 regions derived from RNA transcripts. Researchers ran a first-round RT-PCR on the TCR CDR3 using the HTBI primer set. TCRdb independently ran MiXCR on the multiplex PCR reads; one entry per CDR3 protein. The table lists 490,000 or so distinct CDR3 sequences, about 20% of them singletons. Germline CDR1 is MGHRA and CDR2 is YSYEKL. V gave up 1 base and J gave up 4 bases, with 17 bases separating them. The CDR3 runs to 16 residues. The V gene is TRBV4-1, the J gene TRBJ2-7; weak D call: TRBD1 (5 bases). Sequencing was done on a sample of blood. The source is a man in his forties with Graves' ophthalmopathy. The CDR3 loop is CASSQVSRVPFYEQYF. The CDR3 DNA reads TGCGCCAGCAGCCAAGTATCCAGGGTTCCTTTTTACGAGCAGTACTTC.